One and the same sample provided the 4 T cell receptor beta chains below, sequenced in a study of beta chain features in type 1 diabetes. Study-level findings and limits: For Type 1 diabetes patients, all four CD4+ subsets carried TCRB CDR3s that were moderately but significantly shorter.

Reverse transcribing all isolated RNA meant expressed TCRB transcripts were sequenced. Generated by immunoSEQ multiplex PCR, the TCRdb table keeps only in-frame clones and is missing some. The repertoire consists of 240,000 or so clones, with approximately 13% occurring once and the leading ten covering almost 0.02%. Antigens for these TCRs are unknown. Specimen: naive CD4+ T cells from blood. Receptor source: a man aged 25-45 years with type 1 diabetes.

The V gene is TRBV9, the J gene TRBJ2-2; the match to TRBD1 covers 9 bases. The CDR3 loop spans 14 amino acids. Trimming removed 5 bases from V and 4 bases from J; junction bases left unmatched: 3. Germline V gene lookup returns CDR1 SGDLS and CDR2 YYNGEE. The CDR3 DNA reads as TGTGCCAGCAGAAGACAGGGGGGCACCGGGGAGCTGTTTTTT. It specifies CASRRQGGTGELFF.

This clone was recorded a few times. The gene calls are TRBV20-1 and TRBJ2-3, with D unresolved. CDR1 and CDR2 (germline): DFQATT, SNEGSKA (reference sequence). The CDR3 contains 11 residues. Trimming took 6 bases from V and 5 from J, leaving 9 bases between them. For the CDR3, the DNA is TGCAGTGCCTCAACGGGAGATACGCAGTATTTT. As protein: CSASTGDTQYF.

This clone was detected a few times. This chain joins TRBV7-9 and TRBJ2-5, with TRBD2 matching over 10 bases. Germline trimming cut 5 bases from V and 1 base from J; bases unmatched to any gene: 7. The germline gives CDR1 SEHNR, CDR2 FQNEAQ (reference sequence). The CDR3 runs to 16 residues. The CDR3 spells CASSKLLAGSQETQYF. As DNA, the CDR3 is TGTGCCAGCAGCAAATTACTAGCGGGGAGCCAAGAGACCCAGTACTTC.

The chain combines TRBV6-6 with TRBJ2-5, with TRBD2 identical over 9 bases. J lost 5 bases, V lost 6 bases, and 7 bases had no gene match. The CDR3 has 14 residues. Germline V CDR1 and CDR2: MNHNY, SVGAGI (reference sequence). Here the CDR3 reads CASRPAGGGETQYF. CDR3 DNA sequence: TGTGCCAGCAGACCAGCGGGAGGTGGGGAGACCCAGTACTTC.